This T cell receptor beta chain was captured in a study of cytomegalovirus exposure and HLA in healthy donors. Study-level background: Within the Caucasian-associated ancestry cluster were more than 75% of the 350 to 400 genotyped donors.

Findings and caveats of the study: Reportedly, cytomegalovirus status was diagnosed with high sensitivity and specificity.

13 Jbeta primers and 60 Vbeta primers were used for the PCR. Clones were read by immunoSEQ multiplex PCR, and TCRdb kept only the in-frame ones, dropping some. The sample shows about 150,000 clones, about 60% of them seen only once. Germline CDR1 is MDHEN and CDR2 is SYDVKM. V lost 5 bases, J lost 4 bases, and 6 bases lay in between. This CDR3 spans 11 amino acids. In the case of this clone: The antigen is unknown.

This sequence originates from a woman in her fifties or sixties in good health and CMV-seropositive. This chain uses TRBV28 with TRBJ2-7; no reliable D call. The specimen sequenced was PBMCs. CDR3 protein: CASSERYEQYF. CDR3 nucleotides: TGTGCCAGCAGTGAGAGGTACGAGCAGTACTTC.